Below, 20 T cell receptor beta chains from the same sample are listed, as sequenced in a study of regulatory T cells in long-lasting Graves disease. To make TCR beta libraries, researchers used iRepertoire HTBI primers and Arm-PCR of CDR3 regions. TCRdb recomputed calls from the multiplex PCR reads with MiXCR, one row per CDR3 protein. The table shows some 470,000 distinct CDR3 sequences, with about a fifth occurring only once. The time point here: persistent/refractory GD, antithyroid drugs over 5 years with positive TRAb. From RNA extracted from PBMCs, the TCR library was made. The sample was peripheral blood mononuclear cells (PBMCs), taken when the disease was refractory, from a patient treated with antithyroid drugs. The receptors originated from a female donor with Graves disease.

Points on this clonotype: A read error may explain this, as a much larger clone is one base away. The CDR3 sequence: CASTKDGVIPNTEAFF. CDR3 nucleotides: TGTGCCAGCACCAAGGACGGGGTGATTCCAAACACTGAAGCTTTCTTT. The chain is built from TRBV6-2 or TRBV6-3 and TRBJ1-1, with D unresolved. The V end was cut by 7 bases, the J end by 2 bases, with 20 bases between. The CDR3 has 16 residues. Germline-derived CDR1 and CDR2 are MNHEY and SVGEGT.

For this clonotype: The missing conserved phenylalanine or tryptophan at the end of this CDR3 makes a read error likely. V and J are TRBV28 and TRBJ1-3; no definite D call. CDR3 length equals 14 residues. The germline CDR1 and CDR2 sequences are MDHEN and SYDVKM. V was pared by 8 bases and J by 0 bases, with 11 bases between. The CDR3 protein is CASSGPSSGNTIYS. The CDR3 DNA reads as TGTGCCAGCTCAGGTCCTTCCTCTGGAAACACCATATATTCT.

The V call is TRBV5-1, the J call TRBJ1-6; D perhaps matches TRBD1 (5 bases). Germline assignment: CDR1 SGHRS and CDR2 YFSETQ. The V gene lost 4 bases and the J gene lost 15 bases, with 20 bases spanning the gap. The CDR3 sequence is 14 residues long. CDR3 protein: CASSDGTAGSLLHF. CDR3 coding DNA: TGCGCCAGCAGCGACGGGACTGCTGGGAGTCTCCTCCACTTT. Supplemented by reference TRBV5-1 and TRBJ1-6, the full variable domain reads KAGVTQTPRYLIKTRGQQVTLSCSPISGHRSVSWYQQTPGQGLQFLFEYFSETQRNKGNFPGRFSGRQFSNSRSEMNVSTLELGDSALYLCASSDGTAGSLLHFGNGTRLTVT.

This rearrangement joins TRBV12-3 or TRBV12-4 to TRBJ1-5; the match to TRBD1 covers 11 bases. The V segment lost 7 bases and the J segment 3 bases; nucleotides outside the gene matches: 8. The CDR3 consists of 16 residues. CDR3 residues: CASTRWTGGPNQPQHF. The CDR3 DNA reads TGTGCCAGCACCCGCTGGACAGGGGGCCCCAATCAGCCCCAGCATTTT.

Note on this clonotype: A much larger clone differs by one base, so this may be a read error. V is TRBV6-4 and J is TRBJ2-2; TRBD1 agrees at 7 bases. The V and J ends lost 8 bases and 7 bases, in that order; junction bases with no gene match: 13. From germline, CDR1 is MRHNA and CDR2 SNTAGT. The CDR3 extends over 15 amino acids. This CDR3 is CASGYIRQGNGELFF. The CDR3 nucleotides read TGTGCCAGCGGTTACATAAGACAGGGCAACGGGGAGCTGTTTTTT.

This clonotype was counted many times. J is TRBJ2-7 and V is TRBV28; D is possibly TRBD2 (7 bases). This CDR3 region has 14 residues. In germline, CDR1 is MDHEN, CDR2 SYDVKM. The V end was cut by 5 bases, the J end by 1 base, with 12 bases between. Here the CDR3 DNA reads TGTGCCAGCAGTGAGGGGGGGATTTCCTACGAGCAGTACTTC. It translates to CASSEGGISYEQYF. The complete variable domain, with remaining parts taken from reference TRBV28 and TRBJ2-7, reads DVKVTQSSRYLVKRTGEKVFLECVQDMDHENMFWYRQDPGLGLRLIYFSYDVKMKEKGDIPEGYSVSREKKERFSLILESASTNQTSMYLCASSEGGISYEQYFGPGTRLTVT.

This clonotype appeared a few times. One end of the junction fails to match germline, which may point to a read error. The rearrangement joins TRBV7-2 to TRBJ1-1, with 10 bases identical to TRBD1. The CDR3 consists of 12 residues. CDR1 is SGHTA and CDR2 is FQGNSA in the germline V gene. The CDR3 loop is CANSLDRGNAFF. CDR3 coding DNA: TGTGCCAACAGCTTGGACAGGGGGAATGCTTTCTTT.

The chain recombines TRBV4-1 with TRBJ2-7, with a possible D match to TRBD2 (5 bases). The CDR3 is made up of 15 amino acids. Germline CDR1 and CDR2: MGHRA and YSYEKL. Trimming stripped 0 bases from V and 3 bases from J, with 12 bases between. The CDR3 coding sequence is TGCGCCAGCAGCCAAGAACCAGGCGGGCTCTACGAGCAGTACTTC. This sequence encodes CASSQEPGGLYEQYF.

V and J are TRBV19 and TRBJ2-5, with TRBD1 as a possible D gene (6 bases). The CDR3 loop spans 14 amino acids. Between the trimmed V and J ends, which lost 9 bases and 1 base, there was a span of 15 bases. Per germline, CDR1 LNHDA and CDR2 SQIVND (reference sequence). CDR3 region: CASRDTSFQETQYF. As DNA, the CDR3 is TGTGCCAGCCGGGACACGAGCTTCCAAGAGACCCAGTACTTC.

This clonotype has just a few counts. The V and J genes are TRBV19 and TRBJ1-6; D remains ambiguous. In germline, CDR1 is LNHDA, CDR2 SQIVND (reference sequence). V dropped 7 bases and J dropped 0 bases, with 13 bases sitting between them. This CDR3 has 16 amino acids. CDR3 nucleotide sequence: TGTGCCAGTACCCGGACCGCGAGCTCCTATAATTCACCCCTCCACTTT. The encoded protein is CASTRTASSYNSPLHF.

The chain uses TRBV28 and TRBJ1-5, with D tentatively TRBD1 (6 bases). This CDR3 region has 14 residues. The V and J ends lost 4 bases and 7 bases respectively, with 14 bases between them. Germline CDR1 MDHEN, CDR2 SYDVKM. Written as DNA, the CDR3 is TGTGCCAGCAGTTCTCCGACAGGAGGACAGCCCCAGCATTTT. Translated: CASSSPTGGQPQHF.

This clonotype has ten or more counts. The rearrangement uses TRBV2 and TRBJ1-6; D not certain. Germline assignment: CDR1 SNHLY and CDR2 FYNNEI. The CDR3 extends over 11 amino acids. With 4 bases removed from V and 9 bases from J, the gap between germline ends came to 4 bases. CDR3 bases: TGTGCCAGCAGTGGGAGTTCACCCCTCCACTTT. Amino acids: CASSGSSPLHF.

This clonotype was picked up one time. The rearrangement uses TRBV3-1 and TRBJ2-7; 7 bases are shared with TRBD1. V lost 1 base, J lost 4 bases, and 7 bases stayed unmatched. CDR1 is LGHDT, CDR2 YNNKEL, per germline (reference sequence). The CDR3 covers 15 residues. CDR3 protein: CASSQVGGRGYEQYF. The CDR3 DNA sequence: TGTGCCAGCAGCCAAGTAGGGGGCCGTGGTTACGAGCAGTACTTC.

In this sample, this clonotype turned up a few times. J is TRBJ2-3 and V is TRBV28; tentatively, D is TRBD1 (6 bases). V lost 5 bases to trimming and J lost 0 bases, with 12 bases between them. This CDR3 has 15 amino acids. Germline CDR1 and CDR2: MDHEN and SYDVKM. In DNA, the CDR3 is TGTGCCAGCAGTCAAGACAGGATCAGCACAGATACGCAGTATTTT. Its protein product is CASSQDRISTDTQYF.

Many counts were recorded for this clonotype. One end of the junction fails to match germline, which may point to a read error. In DNA, the CDR3 is TGTGCCATCGATAACGTGGGATACGGGCAGTACTTC. It yields the protein CAIDNVGYGQYF. The chain carries TRBV28 and TRBJ2-7; D ambiguous. The CDR3 has 12 amino acids. Germline CDR1 is MDHEN and CDR2 is SYDVKM.

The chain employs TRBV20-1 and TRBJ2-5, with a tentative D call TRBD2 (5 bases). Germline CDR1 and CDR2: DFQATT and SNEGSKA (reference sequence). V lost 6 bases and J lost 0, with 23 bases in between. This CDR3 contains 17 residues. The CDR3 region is CSAAIGVPYTYQETQYF. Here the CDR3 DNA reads TGCAGTGCCGCCATCGGGGTCCCCTACACGTACCAAGAGACCCAGTACTTC.

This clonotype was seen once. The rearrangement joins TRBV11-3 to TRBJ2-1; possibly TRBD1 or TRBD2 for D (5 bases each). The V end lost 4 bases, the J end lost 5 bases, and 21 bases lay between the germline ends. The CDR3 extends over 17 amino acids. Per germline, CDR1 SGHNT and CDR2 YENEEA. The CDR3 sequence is CASSSFTKGPVDNEQFF. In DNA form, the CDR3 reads TGTGCCAGCAGCTCCTTTACCAAGGGACCAGTGGACAATGAGCAGTTCTTC. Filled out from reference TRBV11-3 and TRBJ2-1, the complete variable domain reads EAGVVQSPRYKIIEKKQPVAFWCNPISGHNTLYWYLQNLGQGPELLIRYENEEAVDDSQLPKDRFSAERLKGVDSTLKIQPAELGDSAVYLCASSSFTKGPVDNEQFFGPGTRLTVL.

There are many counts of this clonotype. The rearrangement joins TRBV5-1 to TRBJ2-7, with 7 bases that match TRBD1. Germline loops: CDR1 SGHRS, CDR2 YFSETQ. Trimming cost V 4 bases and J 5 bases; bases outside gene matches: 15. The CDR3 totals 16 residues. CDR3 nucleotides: TGCGCCAGCAGCGGAAACCCGGACAGGCCCCTCCACGAGCAGTACTTC. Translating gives CASSGNPDRPLHEQYF.

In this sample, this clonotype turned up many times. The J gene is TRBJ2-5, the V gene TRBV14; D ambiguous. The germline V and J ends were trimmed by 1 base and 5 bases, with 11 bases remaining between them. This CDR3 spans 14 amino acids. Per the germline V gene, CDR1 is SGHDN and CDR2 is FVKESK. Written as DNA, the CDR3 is TGTGCCAGCAGCCAAGGCCGGCAGTTGGAGACCCAGTACTTC. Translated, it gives CASSQGRQLETQYF.

CDR3 loop: CASSLAGNEKLFF. CDR3 nucleotide sequence: TGTGCCAGCAGCTTAGCCGGTAATGAAAAACTGTTTTTT. The chain has TRBV7-9 and TRBJ1-4; D remains ambiguous. CDR3 length: 13 residues. Germline V gene lookup returns CDR1 SEHNR and CDR2 FQNEAQ (reference sequence). The ends were cut back, 0 bases at V and 4 bases at J, with 3 bases in the middle.